The clone carrying this TCR beta chain is a singleton in its sample. This CDR3 comprises 14 residues. Germline V gene sequence: CDR1 SQVTM, CDR2 ANQGSEA. V lost 4 bases to trimming and J lost 5 bases, with 17 bases between them. 60 Vbeta and 13 Jbeta primers were used in PCR. Generated by immunoSEQ multiplex PCR, the TCRdb table keeps only in-frame clones and is missing some. This sample yields 200,000 or so clones, of which roughly 80% are seen a single time; around 2.8% belongs to the top ten. The source of the sample is a study of cytomegalovirus exposure and HLA in healthy donors. Study details: Falling in the Caucasian-associated ancestry cluster were 81% of some 400 genotyped donors.

The receptor comes from a man in his thirties or forties in good health and CMV-seronegative. The sequenced sample was PBMCs. This chain links TRBV29-1 with TRBJ2-5, with a possible D match to TRBD2 (6 bases). The CDR3 region has the DNA TGCAGCGTTGGCAGACTAGGCCGGTTTGAGACCCAGTACTTC. It encodes CSVGRLGRFETQYF.